A single TCR beta chain is shown here with its context. The antigen is unknown. Samples each yielded cDNA through eight separate reactions. TCRdb reanalyzed the 5' RACE reads, giving one entry per CDR3 protein sequence and no DNA. This sample's table reports approximately 210,000 distinct CDR3 sequences. This entry comes from a study of monozygotic twins with inflammatory bowel disease. General observations from the study: Immunosuppressive treatments differing between patients may have added repertoire variability. Healthy co-twins showed greater TCRbeta diversity (inverse Simpson) than IBD patients. Any single strong signal or clonotype tied to IBD lacked support.

The sample consisted of blood. This TCR was sampled from a human donor with ulcerative colitis or Crohn's disease, or a healthy co-twin of an affected twin (not recorded which).

The CDR3 here is CASSLEVGTDGYTF. This chain connects TRBV7-2 to TRBJ1-2; TCRdb designates TRBD1, a call that cannot be tested without DNA. This CDR3 spans 14 amino acids. Per the germline V gene, CDR1 is SGHTA and CDR2 is FQGNSA.